Each of the 18 T cell receptor beta chains below was sequenced from the same sample in a study of cytotoxic CD8 clonotypes in ibrutinib-treated CLL. TCRdb keeps only in-frame clones here, not all; method: immunoSEQ multiplex PCR. The sample lists about 49,000 clones, around 68% occurring once. The input for sequencing was PBMCs, taken after 12 months of ibrutinib treatment. These receptors all come from a human donor with chronic lymphocytic leukemia.

The V call is TRBV5-4, the J call TRBJ1-1; no definite D call. The CDR3 spans 11 residues. Trimming took off 1 base at V and 8 bases at J, with 6 bases between the two ends. The germline V gene encodes CDR1 SGHNT and CDR2 YYREEE (reference sequence). The CDR3 spells CASSLSGEAFF. The CDR3 nucleotides are TGTGCCAGCAGCTTGTCGGGGGAAGCTTTCTTT.

This clone was observed once. The chain has TRBV7-8 and TRBJ1-1; 8 nucleotides line up with TRBD1. The germline V gene has CDR1 SGHVS and CDR2 FQNEAQ. J lost 5 bases, V lost 5 bases, and 7 bases had no gene match. CDR3 length equals 14 residues. In nucleotides, the CDR3 is TGTGCCAGCAGCCACGGACAGGGTTTTACTGAAGCTTTCTTT. It yields the protein CASSHGQGFTEAFF.

CDR3 coding DNA: TGTGCCATCGGGGGGGATACGCAGTATTTT. Residues: CAIGGDTQYF. The chain joins TRBV5-4 to TRBJ2-3, with 7 bases that match TRBD2. The CDR3 covers 10 residues. V shed 9 bases, J shed 6 bases, and the junction held 1 base outside the gene matches. Germline V lookup: CDR1 SGHNT, CDR2 YYREEE (reference sequence).

In this sample, this clone turned up a few times. The V and J genes are TRBV10-2 and TRBJ2-3, with 9 bases fitting TRBD2. Looked up from germline, CDR1 is WSHSY and CDR2 is SAAADI. The CDR3 totals 15 residues. V gave up 7 bases and J gave up 3 bases; unmatched junction bases: 8. The CDR3 sequence is CASTRLAGSTDTQYF. The CDR3 DNA sequence: TGCGCCAGCACGAGGCTAGCGGGGAGTACAGATACGCAGTATTTT.

The rearrangement links TRBV27 to TRBJ2-3, with D possibly being TRBD1 or TRBD2 (5 bases each). Per the germline V gene, CDR1 is MNHEY and CDR2 is SMNVEV (reference sequence). The CDR3 is made up of 16 amino acids. Trimming left V 7 bases short and J 6 bases short, with 23 bases between. Written as DNA, the CDR3 is TGTGCCAGCACCCTTTTTTCAGGGACCTTGATGGATACGCAGTATTTT. Amino acid sequence: CASTLFSGTLMDTQYF.

The genes are TRBV12-5 and TRBJ2-7; the D call may be TRBD1 or TRBD2 (5 bases each). Germline V gene data show CDR1 as LGHNT and CDR2 as FRNRAP. The ends were cut back, 1 base at V and 5 bases at J, with 15 bases in the middle. CDR3 length: 15 amino acids. The CDR3 loop reads CASGLGGSSLDEQYF. The CDR3 DNA reads TGTGCTAGTGGTTTGGGGGGGTCGTCCCTAGACGAGCAGTACTTC.

This clone appeared a few times. The rearrangement uses TRBV30 and TRBJ1-1; D remains ambiguous. The CDR3 totals 12 residues. V gave up 7 bases and J gave up 0 bases, with 9 bases separating them. Germline CDR1 GTSNPN, CDR2 SVGIG (reference sequence). In DNA, the CDR3 is TGTGCCTCCTCAGGAGTGAACACTGAAGCTTTCTTT. This sequence encodes CASSGVNTEAFF.

The chain has TRBV4-1 and TRBJ2-5; D gene uncertain. The CDR3 totals 15 residues. Deletions cut 1 base from V and 5 bases from J, with 14 bases between. Per germline, CDR1 MGHRA and CDR2 YSYEKL. The chain's CDR3 is CASSQGVGSGETQYF. Written as DNA, the CDR3 is TGCGCCAGCAGCCAAGGGGTAGGGTCCGGGGAGACCCAGTACTTC.

The chain recombines TRBV11-2 with TRBJ2-7, with 7 bases aligning to TRBD1. Per the germline V gene, CDR1 is SGHAT and CDR2 is FQNNGV. CDR3 length: 14 amino acids. J was trimmed by 6 bases and V by 5 bases; bases with no gene match: 10. In nucleotides, the CDR3 is TGTGCCAGCAGCCTGCGGACAGGCCACTTCGAGCAGTACTTC. This codes for CASSLRTGHFEQYF.

This rearrangement joins TRBV7-9 to TRBJ1-6, with 9 bases lining up with TRBD1. CDR3 length: 17 amino acids. Looked up from germline, CDR1 is SEHNR and CDR2 is FQNEAQ (reference sequence). J lost 0 bases, V lost 5 bases, and 5 bases had no gene match. CDR3 nucleotide sequence: TGTGCCAGCAGCCCAGGACAGGGGAGCTCCTATAATTCACCCCTCCACTTT. Residues: CASSPGQGSSYNSPLHF.

The CDR3 here is CASSLPLGPRQGRNTIYF. The CDR3 DNA reads TGTGCCAGCAGCTTGCCCCTGGGACCGAGACAGGGGCGAAACACCATATATTTT. The chain couples TRBV5-5 to TRBJ1-3, with 8 bases matching TRBD1. CDR3 length: 18 residues. V shed 1 base and J 5 bases; nucleotides not matched to a gene: 14. The V gene's germline CDR1 is SGHKS and CDR2 YYEKEE (reference sequence).

The chain employs TRBV7-3 and TRBJ2-2; D is possibly TRBD1 (5 bases). Trimming removed 4 bases at V and 5 bases at J, with 8 bases between. The CDR3 spans 13 residues. Germline CDR1 SGHTA, CDR2 FQGTGA. The CDR3, as DNA: TGTGCCAGCAGCTCCCAGGGTACCGGGGAGCTGTTTTTT. Its translation is CASSSQGTGELFF.

Only a few counts were recorded for this clone. Here the CDR3 reads CASSIPGVSGYTF. The CDR3 nucleotides read TGTGCCAGTAGTATCCCAGGGGTCTCCGGCTACACCTTC. The V call is TRBV19, the J call TRBJ1-2, with D perhaps TRBD1 (6 bases). CDR3 length equals 13 residues. The V gene lost 3 bases and the J gene lost 8 bases, with 13 bases spanning the gap. Germline V CDR1 and CDR2: LNHDA, SQIVND (reference sequence).

CDR3 protein: CASSPGRTAGGSPLHF. Written as DNA, the CDR3 is TGTGCCAGCTCACCAGGAAGAACCGCGGGAGGTTCACCCCTCCACTTT. This chain links TRBV18 with TRBJ1-6, with unresolved D. The V end lost 2 bases, the J end lost 9 bases, and 17 bases lay between the germline ends. The germline CDR1 and CDR2 sequences are KGHSH and LQKENI. This CDR3 contains 16 residues.

The J gene is TRBJ1-2, the V gene TRBV6-5; 7 bases are shared with TRBD1. The germline gives CDR1 MNHEY, CDR2 SVGAGI. The CDR3 has 13 residues. The ends lost 6 bases at V and 4 bases at J; junction bases unmatched: 5. The chain's CDR3 is CASSAGTVYGYTF. The CDR3 DNA follows: TGTGCCAGCAGCGCCGGGACAGTCTATGGCTACACCTTC.

This sequence joins TRBV20-1 and TRBJ2-5; no clear D gene. The germline V gene encodes CDR1 DFQATT and CDR2 SNEGSKA (reference sequence). V shed 5 bases and J shed 3 bases, with 7 bases lying between them. The CDR3 contains 11 residues. CDR3 bases: TGCAGTGCTCTATTGAAAGAGACCCAGTACTTC. Translated: CSALLKETQYF.

This clone was found once. This chain connects TRBV7-2 to TRBJ2-3; the D is unclear. This CDR3 region has 14 residues. Germline-derived CDR1 and CDR2 are SGHTA and FQGNSA. V dropped 6 bases and J dropped 0 bases, with 10 bases sitting between them. CDR3 sequence reads: CASRQAGSTDTQYF. The CDR3, as DNA: TGTGCCAGCAGACAAGCCGGGAGCACAGATACGCAGTATTTT.

The J gene is TRBJ1-6, the V gene TRBV7-9; 9 bases are shared with TRBD1. Germline V gives CDR1 SEHNR, CDR2 FQNEAQ (reference sequence). The length of the CDR3 is 15 residues. J gave up 7 bases and V 3 bases, and 4 bases lay outside the gene matches. CDR3 coding DNA: TGTGCCAGCAGCTTGGGGACAGGGATCAATTCACCCCTCCACTTT. This translates into CASSLGTGINSPLHF.